This T cell receptor (beta chain) originates from a study of blood T cell repertoires in COVID-19. Looking at the study overall: Donors in the United States, Italy and Spain gave samples during acute or convalescent COVID-19. In each case, the material was cDNA or gDNA derived from T cells, B-cell-depleted T cells, or PBMCs.

CDR1 and CDR2 (germline): SGHTA, FQGNSA. With 1 base removed from V and 5 bases from J, the gap between germline ends came to 12 bases. This CDR3 spans 15 amino acids. In the source study's methods: Amplification of reference gene primers was used by the study to estimate nucleated cell counts. Sequencing used immunoSEQ multiplex PCR; TCRdb keeps in-frame clones, though not all of them. That table supplies the V and J calls and clone size; D and trimming were determined from the DNA. The data show 70,000 or so clones, approximately 80% seen once. V is TRBV7-2 and J is TRBJ2-1; D gene ambiguous. Material: peripheral blood. This TCR came from a human donor in a cohort sampled during active COVID-19. CDR3 in DNA: TGTGCCAGCAGCTTAGGTTCAGCGAACGACAATGAGCAGTTCTTC. It yields the protein CASSLGSANDNEQFF.